This T cell receptor (beta chain) was captured by sequencing in a study of blood T cell repertoires in COVID-19. Per the original data handling: Amplification with reference gene primers provided the estimates of nucleated cell counts. The repertoire was sequenced with immunoSEQ multiplex PCR; TCRdb's copy has only in-frame clones and lacks some. The D gene and trimming were derived from the DNA, and the V and J assignments and clone size from that table. The sample includes 120,000 or so clones, around 77% seen only once; the top ten take 7.9%. This clonotype was obtained from a human donor in a cohort sampled during active COVID-19. Sequencing was done on a sample of peripheral blood.

CDR3 nucleotide sequence: TGTGCCAGCAGTTTATACGGGACAGGGAGCTACGAGCAGTACTTC. Its protein is CASSLYGTGSYEQYF. The chain has TRBV28 and TRBJ2-7, with TRBD1 identical over 9 bases. Germline-derived CDR1 and CDR2 are MDHEN and SYDVKM. V was pared by 1 base and J by 3 bases, with 4 bases of the junction left unmatched. CDR3 size: 15 residues.